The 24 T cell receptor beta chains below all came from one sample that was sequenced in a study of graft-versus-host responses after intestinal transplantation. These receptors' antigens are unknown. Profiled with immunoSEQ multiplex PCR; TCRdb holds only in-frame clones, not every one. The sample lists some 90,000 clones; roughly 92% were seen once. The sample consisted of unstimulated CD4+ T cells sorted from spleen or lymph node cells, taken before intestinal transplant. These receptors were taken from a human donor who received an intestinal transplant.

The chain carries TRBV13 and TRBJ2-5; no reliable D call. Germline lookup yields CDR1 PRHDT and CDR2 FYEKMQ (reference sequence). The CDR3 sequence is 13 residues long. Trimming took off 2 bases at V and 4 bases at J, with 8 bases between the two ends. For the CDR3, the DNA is TGTGCCAGCAGCTTAAGTAGGATAGAGACCCAGTACTTC. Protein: CASSLSRIETQYF.

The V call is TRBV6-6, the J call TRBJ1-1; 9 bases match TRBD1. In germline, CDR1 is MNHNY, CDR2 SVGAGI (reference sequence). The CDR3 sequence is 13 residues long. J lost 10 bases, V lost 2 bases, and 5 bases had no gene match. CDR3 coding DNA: TGTGCCAGCAGTTACGACAGGGGGGTCTCAGCTTTCTTT. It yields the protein CASSYDRGVSAFF.

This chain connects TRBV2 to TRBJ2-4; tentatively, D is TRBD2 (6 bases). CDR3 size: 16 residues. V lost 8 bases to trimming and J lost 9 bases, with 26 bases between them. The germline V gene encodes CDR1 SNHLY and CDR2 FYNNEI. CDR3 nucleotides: TGTGCCAGCGCGCCTTTGGCGGGACGAATTAGAAGCATTCAGTACTTC. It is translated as CASAPLAGRIRSIQYF.

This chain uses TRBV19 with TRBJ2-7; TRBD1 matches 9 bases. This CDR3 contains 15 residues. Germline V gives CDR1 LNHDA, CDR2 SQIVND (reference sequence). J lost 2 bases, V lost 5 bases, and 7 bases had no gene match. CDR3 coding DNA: TGTGCCAGTAGTGACTGGACAGGGGCAACCTACGAGCAGTACTTC. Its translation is CASSDWTGATYEQYF.

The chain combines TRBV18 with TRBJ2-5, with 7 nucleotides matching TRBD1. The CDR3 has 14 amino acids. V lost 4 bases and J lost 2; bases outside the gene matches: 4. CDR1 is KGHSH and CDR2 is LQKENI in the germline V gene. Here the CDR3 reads CASSRDSIQETQYF. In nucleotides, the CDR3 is TGTGCCAGCTCACGGGACAGTATTCAAGAGACCCAGTACTTC.

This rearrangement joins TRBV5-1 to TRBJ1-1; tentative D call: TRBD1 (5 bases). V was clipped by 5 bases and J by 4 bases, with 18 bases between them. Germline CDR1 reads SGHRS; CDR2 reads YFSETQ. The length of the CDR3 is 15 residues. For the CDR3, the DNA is TGCGCCAGCAGTATCAGGGTCGGGCAAAGCACTGAAGCTTTCTTT. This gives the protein CASSIRVGQSTEAFF. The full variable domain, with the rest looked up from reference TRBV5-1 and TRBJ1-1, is KAGVTQTPRYLIKTRGQQVTLSCSPISGHRSVSWYQQTPGQGLQFLFEYFSETQRNKGNFPGRFSGRQFSNSRSEMNVSTLELGDSALYLCASSIRVGQSTEAFFGQGTRLTVV.

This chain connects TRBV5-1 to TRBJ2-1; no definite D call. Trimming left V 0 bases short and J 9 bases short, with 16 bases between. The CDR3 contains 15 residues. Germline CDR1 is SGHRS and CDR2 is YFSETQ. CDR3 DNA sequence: TGCGCCAGCAGCTTGGGGTCTCTCGTTTCGGTTGAGCAGTTCTTC. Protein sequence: CASSLGSLVSVEQFF.

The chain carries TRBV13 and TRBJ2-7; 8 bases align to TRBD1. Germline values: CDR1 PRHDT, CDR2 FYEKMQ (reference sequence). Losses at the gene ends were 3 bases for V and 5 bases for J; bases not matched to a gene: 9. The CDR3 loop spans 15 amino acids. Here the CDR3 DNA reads TGTGCCAGCAGCTTCACAGGGACAGGAGGAGACGAGCAGTACTTC. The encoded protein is CASSFTGTGGDEQYF.

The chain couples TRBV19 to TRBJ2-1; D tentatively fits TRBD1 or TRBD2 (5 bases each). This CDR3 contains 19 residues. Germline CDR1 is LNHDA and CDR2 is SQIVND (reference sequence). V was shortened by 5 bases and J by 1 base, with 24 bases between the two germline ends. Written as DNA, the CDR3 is TGTGCCAGTAGTCTGTACGGGACCCGCTCCCCCCAATCCTACAATGAGCAGTTCTTC. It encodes CASSLYGTRSPQSYNEQFF.

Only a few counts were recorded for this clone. The CDR3 sequence: CASSWRTSQSNEQFF. The DNA of the CDR3 is TGTGCCAGCAGCTGGAGGACTAGCCAGAGCAATGAGCAGTTCTTC. The V gene is TRBV11-3, the J gene TRBJ2-1; 8 bases agree with TRBD2. This CDR3 is 15 amino acids long. The V gene end was trimmed by 4 bases and the J gene end by 6 bases; junction bases not matched to a gene: 8. Germline V gives CDR1 SGHNT, CDR2 YENEEA.

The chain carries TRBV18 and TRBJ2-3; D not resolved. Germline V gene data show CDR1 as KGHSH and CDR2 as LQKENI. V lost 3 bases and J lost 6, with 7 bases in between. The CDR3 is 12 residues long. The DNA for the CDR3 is TGTGCCAGCTCACCCGGCCTGGATACGCAGTATTTT. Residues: CASSPGLDTQYF.

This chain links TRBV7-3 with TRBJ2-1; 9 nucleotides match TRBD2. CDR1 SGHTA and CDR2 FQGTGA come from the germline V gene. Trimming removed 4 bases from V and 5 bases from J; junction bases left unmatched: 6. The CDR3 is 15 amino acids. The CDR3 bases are TGTGCCAGCAGCTACGCCCCTAGCGGGAACAATGAGCAGTTCTTC. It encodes CASSYAPSGNNEQFF.

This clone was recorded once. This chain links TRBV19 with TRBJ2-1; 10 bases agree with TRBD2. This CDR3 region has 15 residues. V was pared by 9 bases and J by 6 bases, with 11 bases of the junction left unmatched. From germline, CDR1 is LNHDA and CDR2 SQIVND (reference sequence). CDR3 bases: TGTGCCAGCGCCCCCGGGGCTAGCGGGAGCAATGAGCAGTTCTTC. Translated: CASAPGASGSNEQFF.

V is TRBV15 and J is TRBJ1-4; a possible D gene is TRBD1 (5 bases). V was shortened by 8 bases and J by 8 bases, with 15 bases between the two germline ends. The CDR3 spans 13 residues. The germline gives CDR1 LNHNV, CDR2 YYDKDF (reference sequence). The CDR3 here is CATAYRGREKLFF. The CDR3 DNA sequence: TGTGCCACCGCGTATAGGGGTCGGGAAAAACTGTTTTTT.

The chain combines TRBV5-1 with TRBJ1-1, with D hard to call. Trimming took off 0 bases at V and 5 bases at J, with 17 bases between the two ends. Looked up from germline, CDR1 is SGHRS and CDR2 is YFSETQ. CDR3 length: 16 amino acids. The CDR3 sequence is CASSLEVGQVRTEAFF. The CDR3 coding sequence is TGCGCCAGCAGCTTGGAAGTGGGCCAGGTCCGAACTGAAGCTTTCTTT.

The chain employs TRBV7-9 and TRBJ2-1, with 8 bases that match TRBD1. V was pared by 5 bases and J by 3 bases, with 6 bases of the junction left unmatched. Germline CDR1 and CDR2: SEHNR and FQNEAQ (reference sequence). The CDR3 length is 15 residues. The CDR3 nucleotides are TGTGCCAGCAGCCCGAAGGGACAGGACTACAATGAGCAGTTCTTC. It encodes CASSPKGQDYNEQFF.

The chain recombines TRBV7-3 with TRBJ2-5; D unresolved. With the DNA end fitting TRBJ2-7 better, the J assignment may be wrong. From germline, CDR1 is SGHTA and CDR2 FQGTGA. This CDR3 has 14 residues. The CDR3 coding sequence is TGTGCCAGCAGCTTAGGTAGCAGCCCCTACGAGCAGTACTTC. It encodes CASSLGSSPYEQYF.

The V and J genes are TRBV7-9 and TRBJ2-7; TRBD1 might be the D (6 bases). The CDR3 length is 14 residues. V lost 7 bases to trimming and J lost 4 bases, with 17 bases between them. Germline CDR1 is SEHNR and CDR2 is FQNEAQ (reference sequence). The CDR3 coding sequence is TGTGCCAGCACCCTCCGGGACACCTCTTACGAGCAGTACTTC. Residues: CASTLRDTSYEQYF.

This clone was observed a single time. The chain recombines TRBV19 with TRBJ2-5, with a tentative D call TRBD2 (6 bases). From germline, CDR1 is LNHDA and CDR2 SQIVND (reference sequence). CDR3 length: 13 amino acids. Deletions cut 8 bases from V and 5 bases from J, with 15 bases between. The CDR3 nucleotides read TGTGCCAGTGAAAGTGGAGGGCGGGAGACCCAGTACTTC. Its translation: CASESGGRETQYF.

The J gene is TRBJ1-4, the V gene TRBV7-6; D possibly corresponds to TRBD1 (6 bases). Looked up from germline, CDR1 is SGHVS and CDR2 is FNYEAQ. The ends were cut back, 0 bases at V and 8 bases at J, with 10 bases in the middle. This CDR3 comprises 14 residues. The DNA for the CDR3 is TGTGCCAGCAGCTTAGCGGGGGCAGGGGAAAAACTGTTTTTT. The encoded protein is CASSLAGAGEKLFF.

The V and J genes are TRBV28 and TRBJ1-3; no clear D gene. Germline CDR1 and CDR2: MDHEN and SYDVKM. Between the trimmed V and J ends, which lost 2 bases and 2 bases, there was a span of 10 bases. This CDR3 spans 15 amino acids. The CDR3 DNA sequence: TGTGCCAGCAGTTTACCCGGGGTAGCTGGAAACACCATATATTTT. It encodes CASSLPGVAGNTIYF. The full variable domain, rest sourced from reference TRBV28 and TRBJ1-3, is DVKVTQSSRYLVKRTGEKVFLECVQDMDHENMFWYRQDPGLGLRLIYFSYDVKMKEKGDIPEGYSVSREKKERFSLILESASTNQTSMYLCASSLPGVAGNTIYFGEGSWLTVV.

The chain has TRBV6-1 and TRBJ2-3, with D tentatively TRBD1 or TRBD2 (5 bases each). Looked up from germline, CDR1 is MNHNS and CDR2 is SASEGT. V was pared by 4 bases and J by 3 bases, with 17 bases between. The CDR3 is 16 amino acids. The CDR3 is CASSARDLASTDTQYF. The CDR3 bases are TGTGCCAGCAGTGCCCGGGACCTCGCATCTACAGATACGCAGTATTTT.

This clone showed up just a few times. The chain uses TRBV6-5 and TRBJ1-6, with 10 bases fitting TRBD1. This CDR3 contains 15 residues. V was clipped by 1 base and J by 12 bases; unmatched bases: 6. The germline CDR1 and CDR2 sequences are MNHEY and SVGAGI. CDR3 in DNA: TGTGCCAGCAGTTACTTGGGGACAGGGGTAAAACCCCTCCACTTT. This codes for CASSYLGTGVKPLHF.

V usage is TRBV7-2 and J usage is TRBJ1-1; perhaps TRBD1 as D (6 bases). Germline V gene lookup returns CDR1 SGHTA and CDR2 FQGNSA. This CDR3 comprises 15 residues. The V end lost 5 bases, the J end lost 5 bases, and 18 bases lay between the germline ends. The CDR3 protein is CASSPDGGAMTEAFF. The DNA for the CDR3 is TGTGCCAGCAGCCCCGATGGGGGGGCGATGACTGAAGCTTTCTTT.